This passage covers 20 T cell receptor beta chains from one sample sequenced in a study of regulatory T cells in long-lasting Graves disease. As for time point: newly diagnosed GD, antithyroid drugs for less than 3 months. Generation of the TCR library employed RNA extracted from PBMCs. Building the TCR beta libraries relied on iRepertoire HTBI primers, and CDR3 regions underwent Arm-PCR. Each CDR3 protein is one row after TCRdb ran MiXCR on the multiplex PCR reads. This table holds hundreds of thousands of distinct CDR3 sequences, about a sixth found once. This sample was also put to use in a study of T cells in Graves' hyperthyroidism and ophthalmopathy.

The sample was peripheral blood mononuclear cells (PBMCs), taken at new diagnosis, from a patient treated with antithyroid drugs. These receptors were taken from a woman aged 25-40 years with Graves disease.

The chain couples TRBV27 to TRBJ2-1; possibly TRBD2 for D (5 bases). V lost 3 bases and J 8 bases, leaving 11 bases between the germline ends. The CDR3 is 13 amino acids. Per germline, CDR1 MNHEY and CDR2 SMNVEV (reference sequence). The CDR3 is CASSFRGYHEQFF. The CDR3, as DNA: TGTGCCAGCAGTTTTAGAGGGTATCATGAGCAGTTCTTC.

This clonotype has at least ten counts. This chain uses TRBV11-2 with TRBJ1-2; no reliable D call. V was shortened by 0 bases and J by 8 bases, with 10 bases between the two germline ends. The germline gives CDR1 SGHAT, CDR2 FQNNGV. The CDR3 has 13 amino acids. This CDR3 is CASSLEPGGGYTF. In DNA form, the CDR3 reads TGTGCCAGCAGCTTAGAGCCAGGAGGCGGCTACACCTTC.

The sample holds many counts of this clonotype. The rearrangement joins TRBV6-7 to TRBJ2-6, with D possibly matching TRBD1 (5 bases). TRBV6-7 is sorted into the ORF group, with uncertain function. Deletions cut 2 bases from V and 4 bases from J, with 18 bases between. The CDR3 is made up of 18 amino acids. For the CDR3, the DNA is TGTGCCAGCAGTTACCCTCCGGCAGGGCGAGGAGGGGCCAACGTCCTGACTTTC. This codes for CASSYPPAGRGGANVLTF.

V usage is TRBV7-3 and J usage is TRBJ2-1; 10 bases match TRBD2. The CDR3 has 17 residues. CDR1 is SGHTA and CDR2 is FQGTGA in the germline V gene. The J segment lost 9 bases and the V segment lost 5 bases, leaving 16 bases of the junction unmatched. The CDR3 here is CASSPTRGTSGTREQFF. The CDR3 DNA follows: TGTGCCAGCAGCCCCACCCGGGGAACTAGCGGGACGCGTGAGCAGTTCTTC.

Many counts were recorded for this clonotype. The V call is TRBV27, the J call TRBJ2-3; D is uncertain. Trimming removed 1 base at V and 9 bases at J, with 8 bases between. The CDR3 is made up of 12 amino acids. Germline V gene data show CDR1 as MNHEY and CDR2 as SMNVEV (reference sequence). The CDR3 reads CASSLWEKTQYF. DNA of the CDR3: TGTGCCAGCAGTTTATGGGAAAAGACGCAGTATTTT.

This clonotype came up many times. This rearrangement joins TRBV7-2 to TRBJ2-7, with D tentatively TRBD1 (6 bases). Trimming took off 3 bases at V and 2 bases at J, with 11 bases between the two ends. The germline V gene encodes CDR1 SGHTA and CDR2 FQGNSA. This CDR3 contains 14 residues. CDR3 sequence: CASSFTQGPYEQYF. CDR3 nucleotide sequence: TGTGCCAGCAGCTTTACTCAGGGGCCCTACGAGCAGTACTTC.

This clonotype was counted between two and nine times. V gene TRBV20-1 combines with J gene TRBJ2-3; perhaps TRBD2 as D (6 bases). The CDR3 is 16 residues long. The V gene lost 2 bases and the J gene lost 4 bases, with 19 bases spanning the gap. The V gene's germline CDR1 is DFQATT and CDR2 SNEGSKA (reference sequence). The CDR3 coding sequence is TGCAGTGCTAGAAGCTCTGACGGGAGAGGCTCAGATACGCAGTATTTT. Amino acids: CSARSSDGRGSDTQYF.

The chain employs TRBV20-1 and TRBJ1-1, with D hard to call. V was clipped by 3 bases and J by 5 bases, with 13 bases between them. Germline V gene lookup returns CDR1 DFQATT and CDR2 SNEGSKA (reference sequence). The CDR3 covers 13 residues. The CDR3 sequence is CSASYGGWTEAFF. The DNA for the CDR3 is TGCAGTGCTAGTTACGGAGGGTGGACTGAAGCTTTCTTT.

As for this clonotype: With a much larger clone just one base away, this may be a read error. V usage is TRBV30 and J usage is TRBJ1-6; 9 bases match TRBD1. From germline, CDR1 is GTSNPN and CDR2 SVGIG (reference sequence). V dropped 5 bases and J dropped 7; count of bases not matched to a gene: 3. The CDR3 is 13 amino acids. The CDR3 region has the DNA TGTGCCTGGGGGGGACAGGGAAATTCACCCCTCCACTTT. It specifies CAWGGQGNSPLHF. Drawing the rest from reference TRBV30 and TRBJ1-6, the complete variable domain is SQTIHQWPATLVQPVGSPLSLECTVEGTSNPNLYWYRQAAGRGLQLLFYSVGIGQISSEVPQNLSASRPQDRQFILSSKKLLLSDSGFYLCAWGGQGNSPLHFGNGTRLTVT.

This clonotype has at least ten counts. This chain joins TRBV27 and TRBJ2-7; 10 bases are a match to TRBD2. Losses at the gene ends were 5 bases for V and 4 bases for J; bases not matched to a gene: 11. In germline, CDR1 is MNHEY, CDR2 SMNVEV (reference sequence). The CDR3 totals 16 residues. CDR3 coding DNA: TGTGCCAGCAGTCCGACCCGGGGACTAGCGTTTTACGAGCAGTACTTC. Its protein is CASSPTRGLAFYEQYF.

This clonotype occurred a few times. The chain uses TRBV10-1 and TRBJ2-7, with TRBD2 matching over 7 bases. Germline V gene data show CDR1 as WNHNN and CDR2 as SYGVQD (reference sequence). Unmatched junction bases numbered 12, after V lost 0 bases and J lost 4 bases. The CDR3 has 17 residues. Here the CDR3 DNA reads TGCGCCAGCAGTGAGTCTCCCCTAGGCGGGAGATCTTACGAGCAGTACTTC. It specifies CASSESPLGGRSYEQYF.

This sequence joins TRBV6-1 and TRBJ2-2; maybe TRBD2 (5 bases). The length of the CDR3 is 15 residues. Germline CDR1 reads MNHNS; CDR2 reads SASEGT. V gave up 8 bases and J gave up 6 bases, with 19 bases separating them. Written as DNA, the CDR3 is TGTGCCAGCGGGCCCTGGCAACGGGGTGCCGGGGAGCTGTTTTTT. Translated: CASGPWQRGAGELFF.

This clonotype was recorded at least ten times. The rearrangement uses TRBV20-1 and TRBJ2-4; D not resolved. The closer fit of TRBJ2-5 to the DNA end suggests the J call may be wrong. CDR1 is DFQATT and CDR2 is SNEGSKA in the germline V gene (reference sequence). This CDR3 has 13 residues. CDR3 sequence reads: CSARGGIVETQYF. CDR3 nucleotides: TGCAGTGCTAGAGGGGGTATAGTAGAGACCCAGTACTTC.

This clonotype showed up many times. V usage is TRBV7-2 and J usage is TRBJ1-6, with 7 nucleotides matching TRBD1. The germline V gene has CDR1 SGHTA and CDR2 FQGNSA. The CDR3 is made up of 15 amino acids. With 6 bases clipped from V and 5 bases from J, the junction kept 7 bases outside the gene matches. The CDR3 sequence: CASSQGVSNNSPLHF. CDR3 nucleotides: TGTGCCAGCAGTCAGGGGGTCTCGAATAATTCACCCCTCCACTTT.

The chain recombines TRBV19 with TRBJ2-7; D gene uncertain. Trimming removed 0 bases from V and 5 bases from J, with 11 bases in between. Germline V gene sequence: CDR1 LNHDA, CDR2 SQIVND (reference sequence). CDR3 length: 14 amino acids. Here the CDR3 reads CASSIDTPPHEQYF. Written as DNA, the CDR3 is TGTGCCAGTAGTATAGATACACCCCCCCACGAGCAGTACTTC.

The genes are TRBV20-1 and TRBJ2-2, with 8 bases lining up with TRBD2. The CDR3 is 15 amino acids. Germline values: CDR1 DFQATT, CDR2 SNEGSKA (reference sequence). Trimming cost V 0 bases and J 8 bases; bases outside gene matches: 8. The CDR3 region is CSARDPGGRGGELFF. CDR3 coding DNA: TGCAGTGCTAGAGATCCGGGAGGGCGAGGTGGGGAGCTGTTTTTT.

About this clonotype itself: The likely explanation is a read error, given a far larger clone one base away. This chain joins TRBV7-2 and TRBJ2-7; D perhaps matches TRBD2 (7 bases). Per the germline V gene, CDR1 is SGHTA and CDR2 is FQGNSA. The CDR3 totals 16 residues. V was cut by 4 bases and J by 2 bases, with 18 bases left in between. CDR3 nucleotides: TGTGCCAGCAGCTCAGAGGGGGGGGGCGGCACCTACGAGCAGTACTTC. Residues: CASSSEGGGGTYEQYF.

This clonotype occurred many times. V usage is TRBV18 and J usage is TRBJ2-3; 7 bases are shared with TRBD2. J gave up 1 base and V 3 bases, and 4 bases lay outside the gene matches. CDR1 is KGHSH and CDR2 is LQKENI in the germline V gene. This CDR3 region has 15 residues. The CDR3 loop is CASSPQAGRTDTQYF. Written as DNA, the CDR3 is TGTGCCAGCTCACCGCAAGCGGGACGCACAGATACGCAGTATTTT.

This clonotype was observed at least ten times. The chain recombines TRBV5-1 with TRBJ2-1; the D is unclear. Germline V gives CDR1 SGHRS, CDR2 YFSETQ. V was pared by 4 bases and J by 2 bases, with 10 bases between. The CDR3 extends over 14 amino acids. CDR3 protein: CASSGQATYNEQFF. The CDR3 DNA sequence: TGCGCCAGCAGCGGGCAGGCGACCTACAATGAGCAGTTCTTC. Full variable domain (missing parts from reference TRBV5-1 and TRBJ2-1): KAGVTQTPRYLIKTRGQQVTLSCSPISGHRSVSWYQQTPGQGLQFLFEYFSETQRNKGNFPGRFSGRQFSNSRSEMNVSTLELGDSALYLCASSGQATYNEQFFGPGTRLTVL.

This clonotype was detected ten times or more. The chain carries TRBV3-1 and TRBJ2-7; possible D gene TRBD2, 6 bases. Trimming stripped 1 base from V and 4 bases from J, with 11 bases between. Germline V gene sequence: CDR1 LGHDT, CDR2 YNNKEL (reference sequence). CDR3 size: 14 residues. CDR3 sequence reads: CASSQGSSVYEQYF. DNA for the CDR3: TGTGCCAGCAGCCAAGGTTCTAGCGTGTACGAGCAGTACTTC.